This T cell receptor beta chain comes out of a study of blood T cell repertoires in COVID-19. Between the trimmed V and J ends, which lost 2 bases and 3 bases, there was a span of 11 bases. CDR3 length: 14 amino acids. Germline values: CDR1 MDHEN, CDR2 SYDVKM. Here immunoSEQ multiplex PCR was the method, and the copy in TCRdb shows in-frame clones only, minus some. The sample includes 250,000 to 350,000 clones, around 89% of them seen just once. This chain uses TRBV28 with TRBJ2-7; D gene uncertain. The sequence derives from a woman younger than 35 with acute COVID-19. Sequencing was performed on PBMCs or T cells enriched from blood (not recorded which). The CDR3 nucleotides are TGTGCCAGCAGTTTAGGGCAGCCGTTCTACGAGCAGTACTTC. It yields the protein CASSLGQPFYEQYF.